Described below is a single T cell receptor beta chain sequence and its context. This entry comes from a study of T cell changes during pregnancy in multiple sclerosis. Here immunoSEQ multiplex PCR was the method, and the copy in TCRdb shows in-frame clones only, minus some. This table holds around 62,000 clones, 89% found once. CDR3 length: 13 amino acids. Germline V lookup: CDR1 MNHNS, CDR2 SASEGT. V was pared by 7 bases and J by 5 bases, with 6 bases of the junction left unmatched. The J gene is TRBJ1-2, the V gene TRBV6-1, with 8 bases lining up with TRBD1. The specimen was peripheral blood, collected in the first trimester of pregnancy. This clonotype was obtained from a female donor with multiple sclerosis, enrolled in a pregnancy study. The CDR3 DNA sequence: TGTGCCAGCACCAACAGGGGGGTTTATGGCTACACCTTC. Protein: CASTNRGVYGYTF.